The 14 T cell receptor beta chains in this list originate from one sample, sequenced in a study of response to subunit inactivated influenza vaccine. TCRdb ran MiXCR on the RT-PCR reads and lists one entry per CDR3 protein. The sample lists approximately 500,000 distinct CDR3 sequences; approximately 15% were seen once. The sequenced sample was PBMCs from blood, obtained 11 to 12 days after vaccination. The origin of the receptors is a man aged 50 to 60 who received an inactivated influenza vaccine.

The chain joins TRBV28 to TRBJ1-6; D unresolved. The CDR3 is made up of 15 amino acids. The germline V and J ends were trimmed by 2 bases and 1 base, with 6 bases remaining between them. CDR1 is MDHEN, CDR2 SYDVKM, per germline. The CDR3 region has the DNA TGTGCCAGCAGTTTAACGAGGTCCTATAATTCACCCCTCCACTTT. The encoded protein is CASSLTRSYNSPLHF.

This rearrangement joins TRBV9 to TRBJ2-3, with D possibly matching TRBD2 (6 bases). The CDR3 is made up of 15 amino acids. The ends were cut back, 3 bases at V and 0 bases at J, with 11 bases in the middle. Germline lookup yields CDR1 SGDLS and CDR2 YYNGEE. In nucleotides, the CDR3 is TGTGCCAGCAGCGGGAGCGGGTTTAGCACAGATACGCAGTATTTT. This encodes CASSGSGFSTDTQYF.

The chain joins TRBV21-1 to TRBJ1-4; the tabulated D call, TRBD1, remains unverified against the DNA. TRBV21-1 corresponds to a pseudogene. This CDR3 region has 15 residues. CDR3 coding DNA: TGTGCCAGCAGCAAAGATACAGGGGATCAGGAAAAACTGTTTTTT. Amino acid sequence: CASSKDTGDQEKLFF.

V and J are TRBV28 and TRBJ2-5, with 7 bases fitting TRBD2. The CDR3 spans 14 residues. Germline CDR1 reads MDHEN; CDR2 reads SYDVKM. V was pared by 7 bases and J by 5 bases, with 10 bases of the junction left unmatched. CDR3 DNA sequence: TGTGCCAGCACTAGCGGACTAGAGGGGGAGACCCAGTACTTC. Translating gives CASTSGLEGETQYF.

The V and J genes are TRBV20-1 and TRBJ1-2; unclear D gene. Germline CDR1 and CDR2: DFQATT and SNEGSKA (reference sequence). The CDR3 runs 13 residues. The V end lost 0 bases, the J end lost 6 bases, and 11 bases lay between the germline ends. CDR3 in DNA: TGCAGTGCTAGAGATAGAAGAATTCATGGCTACACCTTC. Protein: CSARDRRIHGYTF.

The chain has TRBV9 and TRBJ2-3; weak D call: TRBD2 (7 bases). V was pared by 0 bases and J by 4 bases, with 15 bases between. The germline CDR1 and CDR2 sequences are SGDLS and YYNGEE. The CDR3 consists of 16 residues. The CDR3 coding sequence is TGTGCCAGCAGCGTAGTTGGAGGGGGGGTCGCAGATACGCAGTATTTT. Its translation is CASSVVGGGVADTQYF.

This clonotype was counted many times. The V gene is TRBV5-5, the J gene TRBJ2-1, with 7 bases matching TRBD2. Germline CDR1 SGHKS, CDR2 YYEKEE (reference sequence). The CDR3 contains 15 residues. J lost 4 bases, V lost 2 bases, and 6 bases had no gene match. The CDR3 region has the DNA TGTGCCAGCAGCTTCCCAGCGGGGAAATACAATGAGCAGTTCTTC. It yields the protein CASSFPAGKYNEQFF.

Ten or more counts support this clonotype. V is TRBV12-3 or TRBV12-4 and J is TRBJ2-7; D not certain. CDR3 length: 14 residues. Trimming removed 5 bases at V and 4 bases at J, with 15 bases between. CDR3: CASSLTFLGYEQYF. In nucleotides, the CDR3 is TGTGCCAGCAGTCTTACTTTCCTCGGATACGAGCAGTACTTC.

The V call is TRBV20-1, the J call TRBJ1-6; a weak D match, TRBD1 (5 bases). Germline CDR1 and CDR2: DFQATT and SNEGSKA (reference sequence). CDR3 length equals 14 residues. Trimming shortened V by 5 bases and J by 7 bases, and 15 bases separated the two germline ends. The CDR3 protein is CSAPNDRSNSPLHF. CDR3 DNA: TGCAGTGCTCCAAACGACAGATCCAATTCACCCCTCCACTTT.

This clonotype was observed a handful of times. The chain uses TRBV5-1 and TRBJ2-5, with D uncertain. Germline V gene sequence: CDR1 SGHRS, CDR2 YFSETQ. This CDR3 spans 14 amino acids. Trimming left V 6 bases short and J 4 bases short, with 16 bases between. As DNA, the CDR3 is TGCGCCAGCACAACGACACCCGGCTCAGAGACCCAGTACTTC. Translation: CASTTTPGSETQYF.

This chain joins TRBV5-1 and TRBJ2-2, with 9 bases lining up with TRBD1. The CDR3 has 16 amino acids. Germline CDR1 and CDR2: SGHRS and YFSETQ. After removal of 1 base from V and 7 bases from J, the junction contained 8 bases not matched to a gene. In DNA, the CDR3 is TGCGCCAGCAGCTTGAGTGGACAGGGGAGAGGCGGGGAGCTGTTTTTT. This sequence encodes CASSLSGQGRGGELFF.

The chain links TRBV20-1 to TRBJ2-5; D is perhaps TRBD1 or TRBD2 (6 bases each). CDR1 DFQATT and CDR2 SNEGSKA come from the germline V gene (reference sequence). Trimming removed 1 base from V and 0 bases from J, with 12 bases in between. The CDR3 has 15 residues. The CDR3 is CSARVGGKYQETQYF. For the CDR3, the DNA is TGCAGTGCTAGAGTAGGGGGGAAGTACCAAGAGACCCAGTACTTC.

The chain employs TRBV18 and TRBJ2-7; TRBD1 is a possible D gene (5 bases). Trimming took off 5 bases at V and 0 bases at J, with 8 bases between the two ends. Germline assignment: CDR1 KGHSH and CDR2 LQKENI. The CDR3 has 13 residues. The CDR3 region is CASSGAFSYEQYF. In DNA form, the CDR3 reads TGTGCCAGCTCAGGGGCCTTCTCCTACGAGCAGTACTTC. The whole variable domain, filled in from reference TRBV18 and TRBJ2-7, reads NAGVMQNPRHLVRRRGQEARLRCSPMKGHSHVYWYRQLPEEGLKFMVYLQKENIIDESGMPKERFSAEFPKEGPSILRIQQVVRGDSAAYFCASSGAFSYEQYFGPGTRLTVT.

The V gene is TRBV6-1, the J gene TRBJ1-5; the D is unclear. Looked up from germline, CDR1 is MNHNS and CDR2 is SASEGT. Trimming cost V 6 bases and J 8 bases, with 11 bases left between them. This CDR3 is 12 amino acids long. CDR3 sequence reads: CASSLLPKPQHF. CDR3 coding DNA: TGTGCCAGCAGCCTACTCCCTAAGCCCCAGCATTTT.